The present TCR beta chain was sequenced within a study of T cell clones after liver transplantation. Some clones are missing from TCRdb's copy, which holds only in-frame ones; the method was immunoSEQ multiplex PCR. In the table there are approximately 50,000 clones, more than 65% of which are singletons. Trimming removed 4 bases from V and 3 bases from J; junction bases left unmatched: 1. The germline V gene has CDR1 SGHNT and CDR2 YENEEA. The CDR3 is made up of 14 amino acids. Comment on this clone: The same CDR3 arises from other DNA sequences in this sample as well.

The source is a human patient who received a liver transplant. Some T cells may be provided by the graft donor. This material consisted of CD4+ T cells from blood, taken about 56 months after liver transplant. The J gene is TRBJ2-1, the V gene TRBV11-3; 9 bases fit TRBD2. In DNA, the CDR3 is TGTGCCAGCAGCTCAGCGGGGGGCTACAATGAGCAGTTCTTC. It yields the protein CASSSAGGYNEQFF.